The next 12 T cell receptor beta chains were all read from a single sample in a study of cytotoxic CD8 clonotypes in ibrutinib-treated CLL. Libraries were prepared by immunoSEQ multiplex PCR; TCRdb keeps only in-frame clonotypes and omits some of them. The sample shows about 89,000 clones, more than 75% of them seen only once. Sequencing was performed on PBMCs, taken after 12 months of ibrutinib treatment. These receptors were obtained from a human donor with chronic lymphocytic leukemia.

V usage is TRBV7-2 and J usage is TRBJ1-6; D gene uncertain. Germline CDR1 and CDR2: SGHTA and FQGNSA. Trimming removed 6 bases from V and 9 bases from J, with 18 bases in between. This CDR3 region has 15 residues. The CDR3 DNA reads as TGTGCCAGCAGAAACGCGGTGGGGTACCGTTCACCCCTCCACTTT. Translating gives CASRNAVGYRSPLHF.

The genes are TRBV1 and TRBJ1-2. TRBV1 is termed a pseudogene. This CDR3 is 18 amino acids long. The DNA for the CDR3 is TGCACCAGCAGCCAAGATCGCGACGGAAGGAGTAGTAACTATGGCTACACCTTC. Protein product: CTSSQDRDGRSSNYGYTF.

The rearrangement links TRBV6-5 to TRBJ2-7, with D perhaps matching TRBD2 (6 bases). V dropped 5 bases and J dropped 4 bases, with 12 bases sitting between them. This CDR3 has 13 amino acids. The germline V gene has CDR1 MNHEY and CDR2 SVGAGI. The CDR3 DNA reads TGTGCCAGCAGTATGCGGGGTCTATACGAGCAGTACTTC. It is translated as CASSMRGLYEQYF.

The gene calls are TRBV9 and TRBJ2-3; D unresolved. CDR1 SGDLS and CDR2 YYNGEE come from the germline V gene. The germline V and J ends were trimmed by 0 bases and 5 bases, with 10 bases remaining between them. The CDR3 has 14 amino acids. This CDR3 is CASSVEGFIDTQYF. CDR3 bases: TGTGCCAGCAGCGTAGAGGGCTTCATAGATACGCAGTATTTT. Filled out from reference TRBV9 and TRBJ2-3, the complete variable domain reads DSGVTQTPKHLITATGQRVTLRCSPRSGDLSVYWYQQSLDQGLQFLIQYYNGEERAKGNILERFSAQQFPDLHSELNLSSLELGDSALYFCASSVEGFIDTQYFGPGTRLTVL.

This clone was detected only once. The rearrangement joins TRBV28 to TRBJ2-5; D may be TRBD1 (5 bases). V lost 5 bases to trimming and J lost 4 bases, with 20 bases between them. Germline values: CDR1 MDHEN, CDR2 SYDVKM. CDR3 length: 16 residues. CDR3 bases: TGTGCCAGCAGTCCCCTCCCCGGACAATCAGCAGAGACCCAGTACTTC. Protein: CASSPLPGQSAETQYF.

The CDR3: CASSSNGQGRIYF. The CDR3 nucleotides read TGTGCCAGCAGTTCCAATGGACAGGGGCGCATATATTTT. V usage is TRBV6-6 and J usage is TRBJ1-3, with 9 bases identical to TRBD1. The length of the CDR3 is 13 residues. Per the germline V gene, CDR1 is MNHNY and CDR2 is SVGAGI (reference sequence). J gave up 12 bases and V 4 bases, and 7 bases lay outside the gene matches.

The chain is built from TRBV7-2 and TRBJ2-7, with TRBD1 identical over 7 bases. This CDR3 has 14 residues. V shed 0 bases and J 7 bases; nucleotides not matched to a gene: 6. Germline CDR1 is SGHTA and CDR2 is FQGNSA. This chain's CDR3 is CASSLATGVWEQYF. In nucleotides, the CDR3 is TGTGCCAGCAGCTTAGCAACAGGGGTCTGGGAGCAGTACTTC.

The rearrangement uses TRBV2 and TRBJ1-5, with TRBD1 matching over 9 bases. Trimming took 5 bases from V and 7 from J; bases not matched to a gene: 6. This CDR3 comprises 14 residues. Germline loops: CDR1 SNHLY, CDR2 FYNNEI. DNA of the CDR3: TGTGCCAGCAGTCGAGACAGGGGGGAACAGCCCCAGCATTTT. Translating gives CASSRDRGEQPQHF.

The V gene is TRBV19, the J gene TRBJ1-2, with D tentatively TRBD1 (6 bases). The V and J ends lost 3 bases and 2 bases respectively, with 13 bases between them. Per the germline V gene, CDR1 is LNHDA and CDR2 is SQIVND (reference sequence). This CDR3 has 15 amino acids. CDR3 bases: TGTGCCAGTAGTATCCAGGGGACCAAAAACTATGGCTACACCTTC. Encoded protein: CASSIQGTKNYGYTF.

Remarks on this clone: The junction departs from germline at one end; a sequencing error may be responsible. The CDR3 is CASSLGQGTDTQYF. CDR3 DNA sequence: TGTGCTAGCAGCTTAGGCCAGGGTACAGATACGCAGTATTTT. The chain joins TRBV7-7 to TRBJ2-3; possible D gene TRBD1, 5 bases. The CDR3 extends over 14 amino acids. CDR1 and CDR2 from the germline V gene are SSHAT and FNYEAQ (reference sequence).

The chain has TRBV18 and TRBJ2-3; 9 bases are shared with TRBD2. Germline CDR1 KGHSH, CDR2 LQKENI. V shed 1 base and J 1 base; nucleotides not matched to a gene: 6. This CDR3 comprises 17 residues. CDR3 sequence reads: CASSPLAGGAGTDTQYF. CDR3 coding DNA: TGTGCCAGCTCACCACTTGCGGGGGGGGCCGGCACAGATACGCAGTATTTT.

V is TRBV7-2 and J is TRBJ1-1; D is unclear. V lost 3 bases to trimming and J lost 0 bases, with 8 bases between them. The CDR3 totals 14 residues. Germline V gene data show CDR1 as SGHTA and CDR2 as FQGNSA. The CDR3 DNA is TGTGCCAGCAGCTTCGGGGTGGTGAACACTGAAGCTTTCTTT. Its protein is CASSFGVVNTEAFF.